This T cell receptor (beta chain) emerged from a study of shared clonotypes between healthy human individuals. Per the germline V gene, CDR1 is SGHAT and CDR2 is FQDESV (reference sequence). The CDR3 covers 17 residues. V shed 5 bases and J 1 base; nucleotides not matched to a gene: 11. It was CD45RO-negative cells, positively selected for CCR7, that made up naive CD8 cells, with terminally differentiated effector memory CD45RA+ cells excluded. TCRdb keeps only in-frame clones here, not all; method: immunoSEQ multiplex PCR. The repertoire has millions of clones, approximately 94% of them found once; the top ten carry about 1.8%.

The rearrangement joins TRBV11-1 to TRBJ2-5; TRBD2 matches at 9 bases. Sequencing used naive CD8+ T cells from PBMCs. This TCR was recovered from a man aged 18 to 29 in good health. Some clones in this sample may be carry-over from other donors' samples. CDR3: CASSPLRLAEFQETQYF. CDR3 DNA sequence: TGTGCCAGCAGCCCTCTGCGACTAGCGGAGTTCCAAGAGACCCAGTACTTC.